The next 22 T cell receptor beta chains were all read from a single sample in a study of control samples from healthy donors and cancer patients. This table comes from immunoSEQ multiplex PCR, and its TCRdb copy is limited to in-frame clones, with some not included. The repertoire holds around 19,000 clones, with approximately 80% as singletons. Sequencing used PBMCs. The origin of the receptors is a woman in her 70s with lung cancer.

This clone appeared a single time. This chain uses TRBV20-1 with TRBJ1-1, with TRBD1 identical over 7 bases. The CDR3 length is 11 residues. CDR1 is DFQATT, CDR2 SNEGSKA, per germline (reference sequence). With V trimmed by 6 bases and J by 7 bases, 5 bases remained unmatched. CDR3 nucleotides: TGCAGTGCCGGGACAGCTAATGAAGCTTTCTTT. Protein product: CSAGTANEAFF.

V and J are TRBV24-1 and TRBJ2-5; TRBD1 might be the D (6 bases). Germline V gene lookup returns CDR1 KGHDR and CDR2 SFDVKD. The length of the CDR3 is 15 residues. V lost 0 bases, J lost 4 bases, and 11 bases lay in between. The CDR3 is CATSDLGGRGETQYF. The CDR3 nucleotides are TGTGCCACCAGTGATTTGGGGGGCCGGGGAGAGACCCAGTACTTC.

This clone was seen once. This CDR3 is CASSSDTSNYGYTF. The CDR3 DNA reads TGCGCCAGCAGCTCCGACACCTCTAACTATGGCTACACCTTC. The J gene is TRBJ1-2, the V gene TRBV4-1; D not certain. In germline, CDR1 is MGHRA, CDR2 YSYEKL. V shed 5 bases and J shed 0 bases, with 10 bases lying between them. The CDR3 extends over 14 amino acids.

The rearrangement joins TRBV6-5 to TRBJ1-2, with D maybe TRBD1 (5 bases). Trimming removed 6 bases from V and 2 bases from J, with 10 bases in between. The CDR3 sequence is 13 residues long. The germline gives CDR1 MNHEY, CDR2 SVGAGI. DNA for the CDR3: TGTGCCAGCAGACCGACAGCCAACTATGGCTACACCTTC. Amino acid sequence: CASRPTANYGYTF.

The rearrangement joins TRBV24-1 to TRBJ2-1; 16 bases agree with TRBD2. Germline CDR1 and CDR2: KGHDR and SFDVKD. This CDR3 has 18 amino acids. V was pared by 4 bases and J by 7 bases, with 9 bases of the junction left unmatched. The CDR3 nucleotides read TGTGCCACCAGTGACTCTGGGACTAGCGGGAGGGCAGGGAATGAGCAGTTCTTC. This translates into CATSDSGTSGRAGNEQFF.

This sequence joins TRBV28 and TRBJ2-3, with TRBD1 identical over 9 bases. Germline loops: CDR1 MDHEN, CDR2 SYDVKM. V was clipped by 0 bases and J by 2 bases; unmatched bases: 6. The CDR3 is made up of 17 amino acids. The CDR3 region is CASSLWQGQGPTDTQYF. DNA for the CDR3: TGTGCCAGCAGTTTATGGCAGGGACAGGGACCCACAGATACGCAGTATTTT.

The gene calls are TRBV24-1 and TRBJ2-3, with D perhaps TRBD1 or TRBD2 (6 bases each). The V end lost 6 bases, the J end lost 3 bases, and 15 bases lay between the germline ends. CDR1 is KGHDR and CDR2 is SFDVKD in the germline V gene. This CDR3 has 15 amino acids. The CDR3 region is CATSQIGGRTDTQYF. CDR3 coding DNA: TGTGCCACCAGTCAGATAGGGGGGAGAACAGATACGCAGTATTTT.

This chain connects TRBV28 to TRBJ2-7, with a possible D match to TRBD2 (5 bases). V shed 5 bases and J shed 7 bases, with 12 bases lying between them. The CDR3 loop spans 12 amino acids. Germline assignment: CDR1 MDHEN and CDR2 SYDVKM. CDR3 residues: CASSLLTGEQYF. CDR3 nucleotides: TGTGCCAGCAGTCTGCTCACGGGGGAGCAGTACTTC.

The chain links TRBV5-4 to TRBJ2-7; perhaps TRBD2 as D (5 bases). Germline assignment: CDR1 SGHNT and CDR2 YYREEE (reference sequence). Trimming shortened V by 0 bases and J by 5 bases, and 12 bases separated the two germline ends. The CDR3 is made up of 14 amino acids. DNA of the CDR3: TGTGCCAGCAGCTTGGCGGTCGGGGAACACGAGCAGTACTTC. Amino acid sequence: CASSLAVGEHEQYF.

The chain links TRBV9 to TRBJ2-5; D is unclear. The CDR3 runs to 14 residues. Per germline, CDR1 SGDLS and CDR2 YYNGEE. V lost 0 bases to trimming and J lost 0 bases, with 6 bases between them. The CDR3 DNA is TGTGCCAGCAGCGTAGGAAACAACCAAGAGACCCAGTACTTC. Translated, it gives CASSVGNNQETQYF.

This clone came up once. V and J are TRBV30 and TRBJ1-2; no clear D. The germline CDR1 and CDR2 sequences are GTSNPN and SVGIG (reference sequence). Trimming removed 3 bases from V and 5 bases from J, with 7 bases in between. This CDR3 region has 11 residues. CDR3: CAWSASYGYTF. The CDR3 DNA reads as TGTGCCTGGAGCGCCTCGTATGGCTACACCTTC.

The genes are TRBV18 and TRBJ2-1; D may match TRBD1 or TRBD2 (5 bases each). There are 14 residues in the CDR3. Germline lookup yields CDR1 KGHSH and CDR2 LQKENI. V was shortened by 3 bases and J by 9 bases, with 15 bases between the two germline ends. In DNA, the CDR3 is TGTGCCAGCTCACCGGCCAGGGATGGGAGTGAGCAGTTCTTC. It encodes CASSPARDGSEQFF.

This chain connects TRBV9 to TRBJ1-1; no definite D call. V lost 0 bases and J 4 bases, leaving 10 bases between the germline ends. CDR1 is SGDLS and CDR2 is YYNGEE in the germline V gene. This CDR3 region has 14 residues. The DNA of the CDR3 is TGTGCCAGCAGCGTAGACGCAGTAGTCACTGAAGCTTTCTTT. Its translation: CASSVDAVVTEAFF.

The chain combines TRBV12-5 with TRBJ2-1; a possible D gene is TRBD2 (6 bases). The ends were cut back, 5 bases at V and 3 bases at J, with 8 bases in the middle. Germline CDR1 LGHNT, CDR2 FRNRAP. The CDR3 sequence is 13 residues long. The CDR3 bases are TGTGCTAGTGGTGGGGACTTCTACAATGAGCAGTTCTTC. It translates to CASGGDFYNEQFF.

This clone was seen a single time. The rearrangement joins TRBV6-5 to TRBJ1-2; D is perhaps TRBD1 (6 bases). The CDR3 extends over 14 amino acids. Germline-derived CDR1 and CDR2 are MNHEY and SVGAGI. V was clipped by 6 bases and J by 11 bases, with 22 bases between them. The CDR3 bases are TGTGCCAGCAGCTCCTGGGACATTATGGGGGGGTACACCTTC. It is translated as CASSSWDIMGGYTF.

The chain uses TRBV6-6 and TRBJ2-1; D possibly corresponds to TRBD2 (5 bases). Between the trimmed V and J ends, which lost 2 bases and 6 bases, there was a span of 11 bases. Germline V lookup: CDR1 MNHNY, CDR2 SVGAGI (reference sequence). This CDR3 is 14 amino acids long. In DNA form, the CDR3 reads TGTGCCAGCAGTTACGAGGGAGTGCGCAATGAGCAGTTCTTC. The encoded protein is CASSYEGVRNEQFF.

This chain connects TRBV28 to TRBJ2-7; TRBD2 is a possible D gene (5 bases). The CDR3 runs to 14 residues. The germline gives CDR1 MDHEN, CDR2 SYDVKM. V was cut by 2 bases and J by 3 bases, with 11 bases left in between. DNA for the CDR3: TGTGCCAGCAGTTTAAGACCGGGAAGCTACGAGCAGTACTTC. It translates to CASSLRPGSYEQYF.

This clone has more than one count but fewer than ten. The chain is built from TRBV15 and TRBJ2-1; weak D call: TRBD1 (5 bases). The CDR3 has 13 residues. The V gene's germline CDR1 is LNHNV and CDR2 YYDKDF (reference sequence). The germline V and J ends were trimmed by 0 bases and 6 bases, with 6 bases remaining between them. The CDR3 is CATSRDRGNEQFF. The CDR3 DNA is TGTGCCACCAGCAGAGATAGGGGCAATGAGCAGTTCTTC.

The chain links TRBV18 to TRBJ2-1; 8 bases align to TRBD2. The CDR3 is 13 amino acids. Looked up from germline, CDR1 is KGHSH and CDR2 is LQKENI. V was pared by 4 bases and J by 5 bases, with 1 base of the junction left unmatched. CDR3 loop: CASSQAGDNEQFF. The CDR3 DNA reads TGTGCCAGCTCACAAGCGGGGGACAATGAGCAGTTCTTC.

The genes are TRBV2 and TRBJ2-7; D remains ambiguous. The CDR3 is 12 residues long. Trimming removed 7 bases at V and 6 bases at J, with 13 bases between. Germline CDR1 and CDR2: SNHLY and FYNNEI. The chain's CDR3 is CASNYDIGEQYF. CDR3 coding DNA: TGTGCCAGCAATTACGATATAGGCGAGCAGTACTTC.

V usage is TRBV20-1 and J usage is TRBJ1-1, with D maybe TRBD1 (5 bases). Trimming pared 3 bases from V and 3 bases from J, leaving 20 bases between. There are 16 residues in the CDR3. Germline CDR1 DFQATT, CDR2 SNEGSKA (reference sequence). CDR3 residues: CSASRPSKGLDTEAFF. The CDR3 nucleotides are TGCAGTGCTAGTAGACCAAGCAAGGGGTTGGACACTGAAGCTTTCTTT.

This clone has a single count. The chain has TRBV15 and TRBJ2-3, with 9 bases matching TRBD1. CDR3 length: 15 amino acids. The V gene's germline CDR1 is LNHNV and CDR2 YYDKDF (reference sequence). J lost 2 bases, V lost 3 bases, and 3 bases had no gene match. CDR3 protein: CATSSRDRVTDTQYF. The CDR3 DNA follows: TGTGCCACCAGCAGCCGGGACAGGGTCACAGATACGCAGTATTTT.